The 16 T cell receptor beta chains below were found in one sample sequenced in a study of cytomegalovirus exposure and HLA in healthy donors. Primers included in the PCR were 60 Vbeta and 13 Jbeta primers. Generated by immunoSEQ multiplex PCR, the TCRdb table keeps only in-frame clones and is missing some. Recorded for this sample: around 200,000 clones. Sequenced material: PBMCs. Receptor source: a girl aged 2 to 9 in good health and CMV-seropositive.

V is TRBV2 and J is TRBJ2-3; the match to TRBD2 covers 11 bases. With 4 bases clipped from V and 2 bases from J, the junction kept 5 bases outside the gene matches. Germline values: CDR1 SNHLY, CDR2 FYNNEI. The CDR3 length is 16 residues. The CDR3 spells CASSVLAGDNTDTQYF. The CDR3, as DNA: TGTGCCAGCAGTGTACTAGCGGGAGACAACACAGATACGCAGTATTTT. The entire variable domain, with the rest obtained from reference TRBV2 and TRBJ2-3, is as follows: EPEVTQTPSHQVTQMGQEVILRCVPISNHLYFYWYRQILGQKVEFLVSFYNNEISEKSEIFDDQFSVERPDGSNFTLKIRSTKLEDSAMYFCASSVLAGDNTDTQYFGPGTRLTVL.

V and J are TRBV19 and TRBJ2-7; possibly TRBD2 for D (6 bases). The CDR3 covers 15 residues. V was trimmed by 5 bases and J by 0 bases, leaving 14 bases between them. Germline CDR1 is LNHDA and CDR2 is SQIVND (reference sequence). DNA of the CDR3: TGTGCCAGTAGTTTCCTGGACGGGAGCTCCTACGAGCAGTACTTC. It codes for CASSFLDGSSYEQYF.

The V gene is TRBV7-2, the J gene TRBJ1-2; D ambiguous. Trimming pared 3 bases from V and 4 bases from J, leaving 9 bases between. The germline V gene has CDR1 SGHTA and CDR2 FQGNSA. CDR3 length: 13 amino acids. The CDR3 DNA reads as TGTGCCAGCAGCTTCGGGATCGCCTATGGCTACACCTTC. This encodes CASSFGIAYGYTF.

The chain recombines TRBV6-6 with TRBJ1-1; D possibly corresponds to TRBD1 (6 bases). Germline CDR1 and CDR2: MNHNY and SVGAGI (reference sequence). Trimming left V 4 bases short and J 6 bases short, with 21 bases between. This CDR3 has 16 residues. CDR3 in amino acids: CASSSVQPTGTAEAFF. DNA for the CDR3: TGTGCCAGCAGTTCCGTACAGCCTACAGGGACCGCTGAAGCTTTCTTT.

The chain links TRBV5-4 to TRBJ2-2; a possible D gene is TRBD1 (5 bases). V was clipped by 2 bases and J by 4 bases, with 9 bases between them. The CDR3 covers 14 residues. Germline CDR1 reads SGHNT; CDR2 reads YYREEE (reference sequence). This chain's CDR3 is CASSLIQGTGELFF. CDR3 DNA: TGTGCCAGCAGCTTAATCCAGGGCACCGGGGAGCTGTTTTTT.

This chain links TRBV6-1 with TRBJ1-5; tentatively, D is TRBD1 (6 bases). The CDR3 contains 14 residues. Deletions cut 2 bases from V and 7 bases from J, with 12 bases between. Germline V CDR1 and CDR2: MNHNS, SASEGT. The CDR3 spells CASSEHTGRQPQHF. The CDR3 DNA follows: TGTGCCAGCAGTGAACATACAGGGCGGCAGCCCCAGCATTTT.

The chain is built from TRBV7-2 and TRBJ1-5; 8 bases align to TRBD1. CDR1 is SGHTA, CDR2 FQGNSA, per germline. CDR3 length: 15 amino acids. The V and J ends lost 5 bases and 5 bases, in that order; junction bases with no gene match: 8. CDR3 amino acids: CASSKGQGGDQPQHF. CDR3 in DNA: TGTGCCAGCAGCAAAGGACAGGGAGGGGATCAGCCCCAGCATTTT.

As for this clone: The germline gene is not matched at one end of the junction; a read error may be the cause. The V and J genes are TRBV5-4 and TRBJ2-2; the D gene could be TRBD1 or TRBD2 (7 bases each). Germline CDR1 reads SGHNT; CDR2 reads YYREEE (reference sequence). The CDR3 is made up of 17 amino acids. The CDR3 nucleotides read TGTGCCAGCACCTTGGGGAGGGGGCTGGCGAACACCGGGGAGCTGTTTTTT. It codes for CASTLGRGLANTGELFF.

V usage is TRBV29-1 and J usage is TRBJ2-4, with a weak D call TRBD1 (6 bases). The CDR3 consists of 13 residues. V was pared by 6 bases and J by 7 bases, with 16 bases between. The germline CDR1 and CDR2 sequences are SQVTM and ANQGSEA. CDR3 sequence (DNA): TGCAGCGTGTACTACAGGGATCATAACATTCAGTACTTC. Its protein product is CSVYYRDHNIQYF. The complete variable domain, with remaining parts taken from reference TRBV29-1 and TRBJ2-4, reads SAVISQKPSRDICQRGTSLTIQCQVDSQVTMMFWYRQQPGQSLTLIATANQGSEATYESGFVIDKFPISRPNLTFSTLTVSNMSPEDSSIYLCSVYYRDHNIQYFGAGTRLSVL.

The genes are TRBV5-1 and TRBJ2-7, with D possibly matching TRBD2 (6 bases). The CDR3 is 17 amino acids. Germline loops: CDR1 SGHRS, CDR2 YFSETQ. The V end was cut by 0 bases, the J end by 2 bases, with 18 bases between. The CDR3 DNA follows: TGCGCCAGCAGCTTGGCCGGGGGTACCGGGTCTACCTACGAGCAGTACTTC. Translation: CASSLAGGTGSTYEQYF.

The chain links TRBV27 to TRBJ1-5; D is perhaps TRBD1 (6 bases). Per the germline V gene, CDR1 is MNHEY and CDR2 is SMNVEV (reference sequence). The CDR3 runs 13 residues. Deletions cut 3 bases from V and 6 bases from J, with 9 bases between. DNA of the CDR3: TGTGCCAGCAGTTTGGCAGGGGCTCAGCCCCAGCATTTT. Amino acids: CASSLAGAQPQHF.

The V and J genes are TRBV30 and TRBJ1-2; tentative D call: TRBD1 (6 bases). CDR3 length: 12 residues. V was clipped by 0 bases and J by 7 bases, with 9 bases between them. Germline V lookup: CDR1 GTSNPN, CDR2 SVGIG (reference sequence). The chain's CDR3 is CAWSVGAPGYTF. CDR3 bases: TGTGCCTGGAGTGTGGGGGCGCCTGGCTACACCTTC.

The chain uses TRBV11-2 and TRBJ2-7, with a weak D call TRBD1 (5 bases). The V end lost 5 bases, the J end lost 2 bases, and 19 bases lay between the germline ends. The germline gives CDR1 SGHAT, CDR2 FQNNGV. The CDR3 spans 16 residues. CDR3 loop: CASSPRIRQGPYEQYF. Written as DNA, the CDR3 is TGTGCCAGCAGCCCCCGCATCCGTCAGGGCCCCTACGAGCAGTACTTC.

The CDR3 nucleotides are TGTGCCAGCAGCACCCCGGGGAGCAATGAGCAGTTCTTC. It codes for CASSTPGSNEQFF. The chain recombines TRBV27 with TRBJ2-1; the D gene is possibly TRBD2 (5 bases). The CDR3 has 13 residues. V shed 6 bases and J shed 6 bases, with 12 bases lying between them. Germline V lookup: CDR1 MNHEY, CDR2 SMNVEV (reference sequence).

The V and J genes are TRBV25-1 and TRBJ2-3; 14 nucleotides align to TRBD2. This CDR3 region has 18 residues. Germline V CDR1 and CDR2: MGHDK, SYGVNS. Trimming removed 2 bases from V and 5 bases from J; junction bases left unmatched: 9. This CDR3 is CASSESFSGTSGRDTQYF. The CDR3 coding sequence is TGTGCCAGCAGTGAAAGCTTCTCCGGGACTAGCGGGAGAGATACGCAGTATTTT.

The chain carries TRBV15 and TRBJ1-2; 8 positions agree with TRBD1. The ends lost 5 bases at V and 4 bases at J; junction bases unmatched: 6. Germline V gene sequence: CDR1 LNHNV, CDR2 YYDKDF (reference sequence). The CDR3 length is 14 residues. This CDR3 reads CATSLLGTGYGYTF. The CDR3 DNA follows: TGTGCCACCAGCCTATTGGGGACAGGCTATGGCTACACCTTC. Complete variable domain (other parts from reference TRBV15 and TRBJ1-2): DAMVIQNPRYQVTQFGKPVTLSCSQTLNHNVMYWYQQKSSQAPKLLFHYYDKDFNNEADTPDNFQSRRPNTSFCFLDIRSPGLGDTAMYLCATSLLGTGYGYTFGSGTRLTVV.